Detailed here is one T cell receptor (beta chain). The method was immunoSEQ multiplex PCR; TCRdb's version includes in-frame clones alone and lacks a portion of them. The table shows some 70,000 clones, with 90% occurring only once. This record belongs to a study of cytotoxic CD8 clonotypes in ibrutinib-treated CLL. CDR3 length: 13 amino acids. The V gene's germline CDR1 is SGHTA and CDR2 FQGTGA. Trimming shortened V by 3 bases and J by 1 base, and 6 bases separated the two germline ends. The sequencing here drew on PBMCs, taken after 12 months of ibrutinib treatment. This chain uses TRBV7-3 with TRBJ1-1; no clear D gene. The receptor was derived from a human donor with chronic lymphocytic leukemia. CDR3: CASSLTRNTEAFF. The DNA for the CDR3 is TGTGCCAGCAGCTTGACAAGGAACACTGAAGCTTTCTTT.